The following is a T cell receptor beta chain sequence with its context. These data originate in a study of blood T cell repertoires in COVID-19. Across the study: COVID-19 samples, acute and convalescent, were from the United States, Italy and Spain.

Cohorts were determined from participant-reported clinical history. This CDR3 comprises 13 residues. In germline, CDR1 is MNHEY, CDR2 SVGAGI. Trimming cost V 8 bases and J 0 bases, with 8 bases left between them. Assay used: immunoSEQ multiplex PCR; TCRdb lists only in-frame clones, some missing. The sample has roughly 220,000 clones; about 86% are singletons. This clonotype was sampled from a woman in her thirties or forties with acute COVID-19. The chain uses TRBV6-5 and TRBJ2-4; the D gene is possibly TRBD2 (5 bases). Sequenced material: PBMCs or T cells enriched from blood (not recorded which). The chain's CDR3 is CASSEVAKNIQYF. The CDR3 region has the DNA TGTGCCAGCTCGGAGGTAGCCAAAAACATTCAGTACTTC.